This record looks at one TCR beta chain sequence and its context. This entry is derived from a study of healthy donors' naive CD4 and CD8 T cells. Each TCR library used about 500 ng of total RNA and a linear amplification protocol. TCRdb re-called the reads with MiXCR, one entry per CDR3 protein. The sample records about 180,000 distinct CDR3 sequences, about 70% being singletons. The CDR3 extends over 15 amino acids. The V segment lost 2 bases and the J segment 1 base; nucleotides outside the gene matches: 4. Germline values: CDR1 SQVTM, CDR2 ANQGSEA. Material: naive CD4+ and CD8+ T cells sorted from blood, pooled from several donors. The sequence came from a pool of human donors in good health; the sample pools cells from several healthy donors. The chain joins TRBV29-1 to TRBJ2-1; TRBD2 aligns across 8 bases. The CDR3 protein is CSVESTSESYNEQFF. CDR3 sequence (DNA): TGCAGCGTTGAATCGACTAGCGAATCCTACAATGAGCAGTTCTTC.